This T cell receptor (beta chain) was identified in a study of T cells expressing NK-cell markers (dated by TCRdb to 2020 to 2022). At the level of the whole study: Three sorted T-cell subsets (CD3+CD56+NKG2C+, CD3+CD56+NKG2C- and CD3+CD56-NKG2C+) from 7 to 9 donors had their TCR beta-chain repertoires profiled. Randomly selected healthy volunteers, three men and five women, were used as the eight sequenced donors. Among the eight sequenced donors, seven were HCMV-seropositive and one was HCMV-seronegative. Libraries were sequenced as 2 x 150 bp reads on Illumina HiSeq 2000/2500, MiSeq or NextSeq.

The paper as a whole reports these results and caveats: For over five donors, the dominant CD3+CD56+NKG2C+ clonotypes were among the top 10 CD8+ clonotypes and accounted for roughly 1.0-8% of CD8+ T cells. Those dominant clonotypes were again the most abundant among CD3+CD56-NKG2C+ cells in a few donors, at about 25-60.1%. Whether the expanded NKG2C-expressing T cell clones were specific for HCMV antigens was left unclear.

HCMV-specific IgG was detected in serum with a commercial ELISA kit to determine HCMV serostatus. Peripheral blood mononuclear cells were isolated from blood by Ficoll density gradient centrifugation. Spanning cysteine to phenylalanine, the CDR3 consists of 17 amino acids. No DNA appears here. Based on the germline V gene (reference sequence), the CDR1 and CDR2 sequences are MNHEY and SMNVEV. Sequencing instrument: Illumina HiSeq 2000. TCR beta cDNA libraries were prepared using 5'RACE template switching, which introduced a universal primer site and unique molecular identifiers. cDNA synthesis was primed from the TCR beta constant segment, followed by two successive PCR amplification steps. In the source study's methods: Reads were demultiplexed and grouped by UMI with MIGEC, and clonotypes were assembled and quantified with MiTCR. Only TCR cDNA sequences supported by at least two reads were kept to exclude erroneous sequences. Downstream repertoire analysis used the tcR package, and clonotypes were matched across fractions by CDR3 nucleotide sequence plus V segment. VDJmatch was used to annotate antigen specificity against VDJdb, with one amino acid substitution allowed in CDR3. One entry per CDR3 protein sequence results from the TCRdb reprocessing of the reads, with DNA left out. These V and J calls are TCRdb output, not the study's own analysis. The sample's table lists a count of a few hundred thousand distinct CDR3 sequences. The ten largest clonotypes hold about 0.39% of the sample.

As concerns this clonotype: Its recognized antigen is unknown.

This TCR came from a young man in good health. Donor details come from another sample of the same person, matched by shared clones. This receptor chain uses TRBV27 and TRBJ2-3; TCRdb names TRBD2, which stays unverified in the absence of DNA. The sequencing input was blood T cells: a sorted CD56 or NKG2C T cell subset, CD4+ or CD8+ T cells, or bulk PBMC T cells (not recorded which). CDR3 reads: CASLKSKRETSTDTQYF.